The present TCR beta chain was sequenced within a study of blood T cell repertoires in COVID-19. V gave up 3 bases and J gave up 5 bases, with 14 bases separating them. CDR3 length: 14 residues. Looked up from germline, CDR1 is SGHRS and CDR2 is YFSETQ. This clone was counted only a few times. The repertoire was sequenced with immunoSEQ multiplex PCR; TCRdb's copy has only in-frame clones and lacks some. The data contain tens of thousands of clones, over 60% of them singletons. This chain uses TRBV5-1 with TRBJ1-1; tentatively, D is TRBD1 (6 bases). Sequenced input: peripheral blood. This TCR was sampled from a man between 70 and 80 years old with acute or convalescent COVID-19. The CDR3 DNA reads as TGCGCCAGCAGCTCCGCGACAGGACAGACTGAAGCTTTCTTT. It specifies CASSSATGQTEAFF.